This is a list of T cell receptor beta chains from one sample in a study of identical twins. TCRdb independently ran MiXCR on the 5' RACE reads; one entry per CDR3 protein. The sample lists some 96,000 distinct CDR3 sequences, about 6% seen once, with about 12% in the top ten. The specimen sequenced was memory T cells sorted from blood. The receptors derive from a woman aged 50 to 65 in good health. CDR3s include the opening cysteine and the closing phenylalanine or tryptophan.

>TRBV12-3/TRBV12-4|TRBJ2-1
CASSPPRGSGTGGFNEQFF
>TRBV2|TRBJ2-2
CASGERLAGEGGELFF
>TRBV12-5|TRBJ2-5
CASGPGLAGETYQETQYF
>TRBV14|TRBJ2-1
CASSYVPGLASYNEQFF
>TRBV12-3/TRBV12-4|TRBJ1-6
CASRMTGPYNSPLHF
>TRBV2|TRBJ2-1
CASSVIAGANEQFF
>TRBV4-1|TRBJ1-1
CASSRGQGEAFF
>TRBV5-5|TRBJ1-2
CASSHTVPGQRNYGYTF
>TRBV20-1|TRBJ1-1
CSARARGLGAFF
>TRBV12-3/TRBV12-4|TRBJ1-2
CASSHLRGDHGYTF
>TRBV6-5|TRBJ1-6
CAPSIDRTPNSPLHF
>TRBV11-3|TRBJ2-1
CASSVPPSRGRQFF
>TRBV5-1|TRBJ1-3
CASSPAASRNTIYF
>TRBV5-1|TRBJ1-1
CASSWGTGGATEAFF
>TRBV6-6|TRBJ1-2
CASSYGQDGYTF
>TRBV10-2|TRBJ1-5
CASSEWGRGTGSNQPQHF
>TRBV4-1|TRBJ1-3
CASSQVARRRENTIYF
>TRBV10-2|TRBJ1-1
CASRQGALGAEAFF
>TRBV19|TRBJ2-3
CASSMGGSSTDTQYF
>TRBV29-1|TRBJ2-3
CSVENADTQYF
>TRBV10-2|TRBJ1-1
CASRSYLDSPSGTEAFF
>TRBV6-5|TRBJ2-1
CASKYGHGNEQFF
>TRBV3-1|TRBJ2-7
CASSQRGASSYEQYF
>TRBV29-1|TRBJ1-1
CSVDHRGTEAFF
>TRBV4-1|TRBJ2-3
CASSLKGGYTQYF
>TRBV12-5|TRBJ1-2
CASGLVLGRLGYGYTF
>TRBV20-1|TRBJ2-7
CSARPSGRDEQYF